Listed below are T cell receptor beta chains from one sample, sequenced in a study of regulatory T cells in long-lasting Graves disease. TCRdb reanalysed the multiplex PCR reads using MiXCR and keeps one entry per CDR3 protein. This table has about 440,000 distinct CDR3 sequences, over 15% appearing once. Separately, the same data were catalogued under a study of T cells in Graves' hyperthyroidism and ophthalmopathy.

The sequencing used peripheral blood mononuclear cells (PBMCs), collected at new diagnosis, from a patient treated with antithyroid drugs. The source is a young woman with Graves disease. The CDR3 runs from the conserved cysteine through the conserved F or W. A D gene is named only where the DNA matches it firmly. A clone size is listed for some rows: how often the clone was seen (once, few, many), or a class if it is expanded.

v_call: TRBV12-3/TRBV12-4
d_call: -
clone_size: many
j_call: TRBJ2-5
cdr3_nt: TGTGCCAGCAGTCTTTTTGTGACGGAAGAGACCCAGTACTTC
cdr3_aa: CASSLFVTEETQYF

v_call: TRBV18
d_call: -
clone_size: -
j_call: TRBJ2-3
cdr3_nt: TGTGCCAGCTCTCCAACTGCGACTAGTCGCAGCACAGATACGCAGTATTTT
cdr3_aa: CASSPTATSRSTDTQYF

v_call: TRBV7-8
d_call: TRBD1
clone_size: -
j_call: TRBJ1-1
cdr3_nt: TGTGCCAGCAGTCACCCGGCGCGGACAGGGGGCGCAAGCACTGAAGCTTTCTTT
cdr3_aa: CASSHPARTGGASTEAFF

v_call: TRBV6-1
d_call: -
clone_size: -
j_call: TRBJ1-5
cdr3_nt: TGTGCCAGCAGTGAAGCGAGCAGGGTGAGGCAGCCCCAGCATTTT
cdr3_aa: CASSEASRVRQPQHF

v_call: TRBV20-1
d_call: -
clone_size: -
j_call: TRBJ1-2
cdr3_nt: TGCAGTCCTAAAACCACCGGACAGAACTATGGCTACACCTTC
cdr3_aa: CSPKTTGQNYGYTF

v_call: TRBV12-3/TRBV12-4
d_call: TRBD1
clone_size: many
j_call: TRBJ1-4
cdr3_nt: TGTGCCAGCACCCGCGGACAGGGTCTGAAGAAACTGTTTTTT
cdr3_aa: CASTRGQGLKKLFF

v_call: TRBV12-3/TRBV12-4
d_call: TRBD2
clone_size: many
j_call: TRBJ2-7
cdr3_nt: TGTGCCAGCAGTCACCAACTAGCGGGGAGCTCCTACGAGCAGTACTTC
cdr3_aa: CASSHQLAGSSYEQYF

v_call: TRBV7-9
d_call: -
clone_size: few
j_call: TRBJ1-1
cdr3_nt: TGTGCCAGCAGCTTACATAGGTCTGGGATCGAGATCTCTGAAGCTTTCTTT
cdr3_aa: CASSLHRSGIEISEAFF

v_call: TRBV28
d_call: -
clone_size: few
j_call: TRBJ2-6
cdr3_nt: TGTGCCAGCAGTTTATTGCTCAACTCTGGGGCCAACGTCCTGACTTTC
cdr3_aa: CASSLLLNSGANVLTF

v_call: TRBV20-1
d_call: -
clone_size: -
j_call: TRBJ2-7
cdr3_nt: TGCAGTGCTAGAGATGTAGCGAATGGCGAGCAGTACTTC
cdr3_aa: CSARDVANGEQYF

v_call: TRBV28
d_call: -
clone_size: few
j_call: TRBJ2-3
cdr3_nt: TGTGCCAGCACCCTCGACAGTGTCACAGATACGCAGTATTTT
cdr3_aa: CASTLDSVTDTQYF

v_call: TRBV7-2
d_call: TRBD2
clone_size: many
j_call: TRBJ2-7
cdr3_nt: TGTGCCAGCAGATGGACTAGCGGGATGGGAGAGCAGTACTTC
cdr3_aa: CASRWTSGMGEQYF

v_call: TRBV29-1
d_call: TRBD2
clone_size: few
j_call: TRBJ2-2
cdr3_nt: TGCAGCGGGACTAGCACCGGGGAGCTGTTTTTT
cdr3_aa: CSGTSTGELFF

v_call: TRBV15
d_call: TRBD1
clone_size: many
j_call: TRBJ2-7
cdr3_nt: TGTGCCACCAGCAGTACGGGGACAGGGAATGAGTACGAGCAGTACTTC
cdr3_aa: CATSSTGTGNEYEQYF

v_call: TRBV18
d_call: -
clone_size: many
j_call: TRBJ2-5
cdr3_nt: TGTGCCAGCTCACCACAGGCCGCAGGAGAGACCCAGTACTTC
cdr3_aa: CASSPQAAGETQYF

v_call: TRBV28
d_call: TRBD1
clone_size: -
j_call: TRBJ2-2
cdr3_nt: TGTGCCAGCAGCCGCCCTAGACAGGGGGCATTGGGGGAGCTGTTTTTT
cdr3_aa: CASSRPRQGALGELFF

v_call: TRBV5-1
d_call: -
clone_size: many
j_call: TRBJ2-1
cdr3_nt: TGCGCCAGCGGTTCGACCTACAATGAGCAGTTCTTC
cdr3_aa: CASGSTYNEQFF

v_call: TRBV6-1
d_call: TRBD1
clone_size: many
j_call: TRBJ2-7
cdr3_nt: TGTGCCAGCAGAAAACGGGACAGTTATAACGAGCAGTACTTC
cdr3_aa: CASRKRDSYNEQYF

v_call: TRBV5-4
d_call: -
clone_size: -
j_call: TRBJ1-1
cdr3_nt: TGTGCCAGCAGCTTGCTATATGGTGGGGACACTGAAGCTTTCTTT
cdr3_aa: CASSLLYGGDTEAFF

v_call: TRBV6-1
d_call: -
clone_size: -
j_call: TRBJ2-7
cdr3_nt: TGTGCCAGCATAGACCCATCCTACGAGCAGTACTTC
cdr3_aa: CASIDPSYEQYF

v_call: TRBV12-3/TRBV12-4
d_call: TRBD1
clone_size: many
j_call: TRBJ2-1
cdr3_nt: TGTGCCAGCAGTCCGCAAACAGGGGTCAGTGAGCAGTTCTTC
cdr3_aa: CASSPQTGVSEQFF

v_call: TRBV7-8
d_call: -
clone_size: many
j_call: TRBJ2-7
cdr3_nt: TGTGCCAGCAGCTTAGACAAGTACGGTAAAAGGGCCGACTACGAGCAGTACTTC
cdr3_aa: CASSLDKYGKRADYEQYF

v_call: TRBV20-1
d_call: TRBD1
clone_size: many
j_call: TRBJ2-1
cdr3_nt: TGCAGTGCTACCGGGACAGGGGGGGTGAATGAGCAGTTCTTC
cdr3_aa: CSATGTGGVNEQFF

v_call: TRBV10-3
d_call: -
clone_size: few
j_call: TRBJ2-2
cdr3_nt: TGTGCCATCAGTGGTACTCACACCGGGGAGCTGTTTTTT
cdr3_aa: CAISGTHTGELFF

v_call: TRBV15
d_call: -
clone_size: -
j_call: TRBJ2-5
cdr3_nt: TGTGCCACCAGCAGAGTGGAGTACCAAGAGACCCAGTACTTC
cdr3_aa: CATSRVEYQETQYF

v_call: TRBV7-2
d_call: TRBD2
clone_size: -
j_call: TRBJ2-1
cdr3_nt: TGTGCCAGCAGCTTAGTAGGGAGGGATGAGCAGTTCTTC
cdr3_aa: CASSLVGRDEQFF

v_call: TRBV10-1
d_call: TRBD1
clone_size: few
j_call: TRBJ2-7
cdr3_nt: TGCGCCAGCAGTGTTGACCCTCCGACAGGGCCGAACTCCTACGAGCAGTACTTC
cdr3_aa: CASSVDPPTGPNSYEQYF

v_call: TRBV2
d_call: TRBD1
clone_size: many
j_call: TRBJ1-1
cdr3_nt: TGTGCCAGCAGTCACAGGGGGGGCACTGAAGCTTTCTTT
cdr3_aa: CASSHRGGTEAFF

v_call: TRBV6-1
d_call: TRBD2
clone_size: -
j_call: TRBJ2-1
cdr3_nt: TGTGCCAGCAGCTCTAAGCGGGAGGGCCTTGGGCAGTTCTTC
cdr3_aa: CASSSKREGLGQFF

v_call: TRBV18
d_call: TRBD2
clone_size: -
j_call: TRBJ2-5
cdr3_nt: TGTGCCAGCTCATCAATGCTAGCGGGAGGCTCTGAGACCCAGTACTTC
cdr3_aa: CASSSMLAGGSETQYF

v_call: TRBV27
d_call: TRBD2
clone_size: many
j_call: TRBJ2-1
cdr3_nt: TGTGCCAGCAGGCAGCTAGCGGGGGCTTCTTCCTACAATGAGCAGTTCTTC
cdr3_aa: CASRQLAGASSYNEQFF

v_call: TRBV2
d_call: -
clone_size: -
j_call: TRBJ2-5
cdr3_nt: TGTGCCTGGACCGAAGGGGCTCAGGGGGGAGAGACCCAGTACTTC
cdr3_aa: CAWTEGAQGGETQYF

v_call: TRBV20-1
d_call: -
clone_size: many
j_call: TRBJ2-7
cdr3_nt: TGCAGTGCTCACAGGGTTGGCGAGCAGTACTTC
cdr3_aa: CSAHRVGEQYF

v_call: TRBV20-1
d_call: TRBD2
clone_size: -
j_call: TRBJ2-7
cdr3_nt: TGCAGTGCTGCGTACGCGGGAGGTTTCGAGCAGTACTTC
cdr3_aa: CSAAYAGGFEQYF

v_call: TRBV5-1
d_call: -
clone_size: few
j_call: TRBJ1-1
cdr3_nt: TGCGCCAGCAGCTTGGATCCGGGGACGAACACTGAAGCTTTCTTT
cdr3_aa: CASSLDPGTNTEAFF

v_call: TRBV15
d_call: -
clone_size: many
j_call: TRBJ2-5
cdr3_nt: TGTGCCACCAGCAGAGATTGGGGACAAGAGACCCAGTACTTC
cdr3_aa: CATSRDWGQETQYF

v_call: TRBV20-1
d_call: -
clone_size: many
j_call: TRBJ1-1
cdr3_nt: TGCAGTGCTAGAAAATATGGCACTGAAGCTTTCTTT
cdr3_aa: CSARKYGTEAFF

v_call: TRBV6-1
d_call: TRBD1
clone_size: few
j_call: TRBJ2-1
cdr3_nt: TGTGCCAGCAGGGACCCTGGACAGGGGATAATAAGGGGTGAGCAGTTCTTC
cdr3_aa: CASRDPGQGIIRGEQFF

v_call: TRBV20-1
d_call: TRBD1
clone_size: many
j_call: TRBJ2-2
cdr3_nt: TGCAGTGCTAGATCTGACAGGGTCACCGGGGAGCTGTTTTTT
cdr3_aa: CSARSDRVTGELFF

v_call: TRBV28
d_call: -
clone_size: many
j_call: TRBJ1-2
cdr3_nt: TGTGCCAGCAGTTTAACAGGGTCAAACTATGGCTACACCTTC
cdr3_aa: CASSLTGSNYGYTF

v_call: TRBV28
d_call: -
clone_size: few
j_call: TRBJ1-2
cdr3_nt: TGTGCCAGCAGCTTAGGGGACAATGGCTACACCTTC
cdr3_aa: CASSLGDNGYTF

v_call: TRBV5-5
d_call: -
clone_size: many
j_call: TRBJ2-1
cdr3_nt: TGTGCCAGCAGCTCACACGCTAGCTCCTACAATGAGCAGTTCTTC
cdr3_aa: CASSSHASSYNEQFF

v_call: TRBV10-3
d_call: -
clone_size: few
j_call: TRBJ2-5
cdr3_nt: TGTGCCATCAGTGTACCGAGCGGGGAGACCCAGTACTTC
cdr3_aa: CAISVPSGETQYF

v_call: TRBV14
d_call: TRBD2
clone_size: few
j_call: TRBJ2-2
cdr3_nt: TGTGCCAGCAGCCCCAGGTCGGGACTAGCGCCCGGGGAGCTGTTTTTT
cdr3_aa: CASSPRSGLAPGELFF

v_call: TRBV2
d_call: -
clone_size: many
j_call: TRBJ1-5
cdr3_nt: TGTGCCAGCAGTGAATCTTTGATCCAGCCCCAGCATTTT
cdr3_aa: CASSESLIQPQHF

v_call: TRBV6-1
d_call: TRBD1
clone_size: many
j_call: TRBJ2-7
cdr3_nt: TGTGCCAGCAGTCTCGGACAGGTTAACTACGAGCAGTACTTC
cdr3_aa: CASSLGQVNYEQYF